The 10 T cell receptor beta chains in this list originate from one sample, sequenced in a study of T cells in Graves' hyperthyroidism and ophthalmopathy. TCR beta CDR3 sequences were amplified from RNA transcripts. Initially, a first-round RT-PCR of the TCR CDR3 employed the HTBI primer set. MiXCR, run by TCRdb on the multiplex PCR reads, gives a single entry per CDR3 protein. The data show about 300,000 distinct CDR3 sequences, about 19% seen once. The sequenced material came from blood. The receptors were gathered from a man aged 50-60 years with Graves' ophthalmopathy.

This clonotype was picked up a small number of times. This chain uses TRBV10-1 with TRBJ1-1, with unresolved D. Looked up from germline, CDR1 is WNHNN and CDR2 is SYGVQD (reference sequence). The ends were cut back, 3 bases at V and 1 base at J, with 6 bases in the middle. This CDR3 contains 13 residues. CDR3 DNA: TGCGCCAGCAGTGAATCGACGAACACTGAAGCTTTCTTT. Translating gives CASSESTNTEAFF.

This clonotype was recorded at least ten times. The CDR3 DNA follows: TGTGCCAGCAGTTTCCGGGACAGTTCCTACAATGAGCAGTTCTTC. Protein product: CASSFRDSSYNEQFF. The chain has TRBV6-1 and TRBJ2-1; 7 positions match TRBD1. With V trimmed by 5 bases and J by 1 base, 5 bases remained unmatched. Germline V lookup: CDR1 MNHNS, CDR2 SASEGT. The CDR3 spans 15 residues.

The CDR3 is CATSDLGTGSTRGIYEQYF. Here the CDR3 DNA reads TGTGCCACCAGTGATTTGGGGACAGGGTCCACCCGCGGGATTTACGAGCAGTACTTC. V is TRBV24-1 and J is TRBJ2-7; 9 bases fit TRBD1. V was pared by 0 bases and J by 4 bases, with 15 bases of the junction left unmatched. This CDR3 is built from 19 residues. Looked up from germline, CDR1 is KGHDR and CDR2 is SFDVKD.

This clonotype was counted between two and nine times. V usage is TRBV6-1 and J usage is TRBJ2-3, with D unresolved. Germline V lookup: CDR1 MNHNS, CDR2 SASEGT. Trimming removed 3 bases from V and 2 bases from J, with 9 bases in between. The CDR3 runs to 14 residues. CDR3 region: CASSDSGVTDTQYF. The DNA of the CDR3 is TGTGCCAGCAGTGACAGTGGGGTCACAGATACGCAGTATTTT.

This sequence joins TRBV9 and TRBJ2-1; D remains ambiguous. CDR1 and CDR2 from the germline V gene are SGDLS and YYNGEE. The V end lost 0 bases, the J end lost 2 bases, and 9 bases lay between the germline ends. The CDR3 is 15 amino acids. CDR3 sequence: CASSVEGDTYNEQFF. In DNA form, the CDR3 reads TGTGCCAGCAGCGTAGAGGGCGATACCTACAATGAGCAGTTCTTC.

This clonotype appeared many times. The V gene is TRBV10-3, the J gene TRBJ2-5, with 10 bases that match TRBD2. Germline V gene sequence: CDR1 ENHRY, CDR2 SYGVKD. This CDR3 has 18 residues. Trimming at V came to 3 bases and at J to 1 base, leaving 11 bases not matched to a gene. The chain's CDR3 is CAISDTASGRVGQETQYF. CDR3 sequence (DNA): TGTGCCATCAGTGATACGGCTAGCGGGAGAGTGGGCCAAGAGACCCAGTACTTC.

This clonotype was seen at least ten times. The chain joins TRBV29-1 to TRBJ2-7; TRBD2 is a possible D gene (5 bases). Trimming took 6 bases from V and 2 from J, leaving 17 bases between them. The CDR3 runs 14 residues. Germline V gene data show CDR1 as SQVTM and CDR2 as ANQGSEA. CDR3 coding DNA: TGCAGCGTATCCGCGTGGGCTAGCCCCTACGAGCAGTACTTC. This translates into CSVSAWASPYEQYF.

This clonotype was seen repeatedly, ten times or more. This chain uses TRBV6-6 with TRBJ2-1; the D gene is possibly TRBD1 (5 bases). CDR1 and CDR2 (germline): MNHNY, SVGAGI (reference sequence). There are 16 residues in the CDR3. Trimming shortened V by 0 bases and J by 7 bases, and 16 bases separated the two germline ends. The DNA of the CDR3 is TGTGCCAGCAGTTACTCGCCCCTCCCGTCAGGGAATGAGCAGTTCTTC. Residues: CASSYSPLPSGNEQFF.

This clonotype was picked up a small number of times. V gene TRBV7-9 combines with J gene TRBJ1-3; 7 nucleotides match TRBD1. Unmatched junction bases numbered 11, after V lost 6 bases and J lost 0 bases. Germline CDR1 and CDR2: SEHNR and FQNEAQ (reference sequence). The CDR3 has 17 amino acids. The CDR3 region is CASRRSGTDLSGNTIYF. Here the CDR3 DNA reads TGTGCCAGCAGACGTTCGGGGACAGACCTCTCTGGAAACACCATATATTTT.

This clonotype was seen at least ten times. The chain is built from TRBV11-1 and TRBJ2-1, with 9 bases lining up with TRBD2. The CDR3 sequence is 15 residues long. CDR1 and CDR2 (germline): SGHAT, FQDESV (reference sequence). Trimming took 5 bases from V and 9 from J; bases not matched to a gene: 11. CDR3 amino acids: CASSRRGGREGEQFF. CDR3 in DNA: TGTGCCAGCAGCCGGCGGGGCGGGAGGGAAGGTGAGCAGTTCTTC.